The present T cell receptor (beta chain) was sequenced within a study of identical twins (dated by TCRdb to between 2015 and 2016). Regarding the complete study: To test whether fetal clonotypes persist, the study used deep sequencing on TCR alpha and beta repertoires from monozygotic twins, unrelated adults of various ages, and cord blood. To rule out contamination, replicate twin experiments were performed at different times with different library preparation protocols.

The CDR3 covers 15 residues, taking in both the cysteine and the phenylalanine. Left in the record is the CDR3 DNA by itself, 45 bases read in frame from the first base. Trimming removed 0 bases from V and 1 base from J, leaving 12 bases between the germline ends. Sequences DFQATT (CDR1) and SNEGSKA (CDR2) are obtained from the germline V gene (reference sequence). What the study reported, not specific to this receptor: Zero-insertion analyses could be partly confounded by invariant T cells such as MAIT and iNKT, although diverse VJ usage argued against such confounding for most clonotypes. Excess twin sharing in beta out-of-frame sequences was weaker because fewer shared sequences lowered the signal-to-noise ratio. Abundant cord blood beta clonotypes carried fewer insertions; young adult naive repertoires showed a weaker similar trend, while memory repertoires showed none. Compared with coincidental sharing between unrelated individuals, out-of-frame TCR alpha sequences shared between twins had an excess of sequences with low generation probability. Recombination models systematically underestimated out-of-frame TCR alpha sharing in monozygotic twins but agreed with sharing between unrelated individuals. Because the same donors could not be followed over many years, conclusions were based on cross-sectional statistical analysis.

Of note for this clonotype: What antigen it recognizes has not been identified. No base qualities exist here, and no much larger clone lies one base off it.

Library method: 5' RACE. Sequenced on an Illumina HiSeq 2000. Template switching added a universal primer binding site, and the final cDNA carried a unique molecular identifier that allowed TCR cDNA molecules to be counted accurately. First-strand cDNA for TCR alpha and beta chains was synthesized from specific primers in the conserved constant-segment region. To control for contamination, every cDNA library carried two barcodes: a SMART-Mk sample barcode plus Illumina barcodes. TruSeq adapter sequences and Illumina sample barcodes were added in two successive PCR steps. Sequencing of the TCR alpha and beta cDNA libraries was done on the Illumina HiSeq platform using custom primers. The study's processing was this. Unique molecular identifiers were extracted from raw reads with MiGEC, and CDR3 positions were determined with MiXCR. Recombination models were inferred per individual with the repgenHMM and IGoR tools using an EM algorithm. Shared clonotypes were analyzed with the tcR package in R, and sharing was normalized by the product of cloneset sizes. Out-of-frame nonproductive sequences were analyzed to study raw recombination free of thymic and clonal selection effects. TCRdb trimmed the raw reads at Q25, called clones with MiXCR and kept productive beta chains. A single entry per CDR3 protein holds the most common genes and DNA from its merged rows. These V and J calls rely on TCRdb rather than the paper's analysis. Here the sample has approximately 700,000 distinct CDR3 sequences; 15% to 20% occur a single time. The ten largest clonotypes hold about 12% of the sample.

Every donor in the study was a healthy Caucasian. The twin cohort consisted of three pairs of female monozygotic twins, all aged about 18 to 29 years. Peripheral blood mononuclear cells were the source from which RNA for the TCR libraries was isolated. The sample also formed part of further work on T cells expressing NK-cell markers. The second source states: Three sorted T-cell subsets (CD3+CD56+NKG2C+, CD3+CD56+NKG2C- and CD3+CD56-NKG2C+) from about 8 donors had their TCR beta-chain repertoires profiled. Among the eight sequenced donors, seven were HCMV-seropositive and one was HCMV-seronegative. To restrict sorting to alphabetaTCR-expressing T cells, an anti-gammadeltaTCR antibody was added in several experiments. For six donors, the dominant CD3+CD56+NKG2C+ clonotypes were among the top 10 CD8+ clonotypes and accounted for roughly 1.0-8% of CD8+ T cells. Those dominant clonotypes were again the most abundant among CD3+CD56-NKG2C+ cells in a handful of donors, at roughly 25-60.1%. Whether the expanded NKG2C-expressing T cell clones were specific for HCMV antigens was left unclear. Randomly selected healthy volunteers, three men and five women, were used as the eight sequenced donors. HCMV-specific IgG was detected in serum with a commercial ELISA kit to determine HCMV serostatus. For more than 5 donors, unsorted PBMC were also used to sequence bulk peripheral blood T-cell repertoires. MIGEC handled demultiplexing of the reads and grouping by UMI, while MiTCR was used to assemble and quantify clonotypes. To remove erroneous sequences, TCR cDNA sequences were retained only when supported by two or more reads. The tcR package was used for downstream repertoire analysis, with clonotypes matched between fractions based on CDR3 nucleotide sequence plus V segment. Antigen specificity was annotated against VDJdb with VDJmatch, allowing one amino acid substitution in CDR3.

Material for sequencing was PBMCs. The chain joins TRBV20-1 to TRBJ1-2; the D gene identity is not certain. The receptor was isolated from a woman younger than 30 in good health. The DNA sequence follows: TGCAGTGCTAGAGAAATAGGAGACCTTAACTATGGCTACACCTTC. Its translation is CSAREIGDLNYGYTF.